Detailed here is one T cell receptor (beta chain). The data belong to a study of blood T cell repertoires in COVID-19. About the study: Samples representing acute and convalescent COVID-19 were sourced from the United States, Italy and Spain. In each case, the material was cDNA or gDNA derived from T cells, B-cell-depleted T cells, or PBMCs.

How the authors handled the data: Counts of nucleated cells, estimated from reference gene primer amplification, were obtained. Here immunoSEQ multiplex PCR was the method, and the copy in TCRdb shows in-frame clones only, minus some. D and trimming were read from the DNA, whereas the V and J calls and clone size are those reported in that table. The sample includes roughly 180,000 clones, nearly 85% seen only once; the top ten take more than 5%. The V gene's germline CDR1 is MNHEY and CDR2 SVGAGI. The CDR3 loop spans 14 amino acids. Trimming cost V 2 bases and J 6 bases, with 13 bases left between them.

The V call is TRBV6-5, the J call TRBJ1-1, with D possibly being TRBD1 (5 bases). The TCR was taken from a woman aged 25-40 years with acute or convalescent COVID-19. Sequenced: peripheral blood. DNA of the CDR3: TGTGCCAGCAGTTACGATCTGGGACTCCCTGAAGCTTTCTTT. This gives the protein CASSYDLGLPEAFF.